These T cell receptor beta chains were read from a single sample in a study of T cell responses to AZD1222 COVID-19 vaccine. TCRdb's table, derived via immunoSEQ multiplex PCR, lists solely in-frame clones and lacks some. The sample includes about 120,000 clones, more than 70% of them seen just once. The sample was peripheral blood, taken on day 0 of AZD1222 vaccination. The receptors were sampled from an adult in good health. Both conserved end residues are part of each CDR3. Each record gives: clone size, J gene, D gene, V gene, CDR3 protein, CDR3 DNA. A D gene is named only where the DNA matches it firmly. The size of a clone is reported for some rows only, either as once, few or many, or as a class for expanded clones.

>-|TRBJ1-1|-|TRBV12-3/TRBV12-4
CASSFEGNTEAFF
TGTGCCAGCAGTTTTGAGGGGAACACTGAAGCTTTCTTT
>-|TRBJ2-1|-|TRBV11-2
CASSLAYTEQFF
TGTGCCAGCAGCTTAGCCTACACTGAGCAGTTCTTC
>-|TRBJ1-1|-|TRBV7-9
CASSLRGAWTEAFF
TGTGCCAGCAGCTTAAGGGGCGCGTGGACTGAAGCTTTCTTT
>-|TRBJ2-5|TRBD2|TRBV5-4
CASSLDLDRGGHETQYF
TGTGCCAGCAGCTTGGACCTTGACCGGGGGGGCCATGAGACCCAGTACTTC
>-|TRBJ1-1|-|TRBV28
CASSLVRNTEAFF
TGTGCCAGCAGTTTAGTTCGGAACACTGAAGCTTTCTTT
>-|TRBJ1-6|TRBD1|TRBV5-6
CASSLGTGGNSPLHF
TGTGCCAGCAGCTTGGGGACAGGGGGCAATTCACCCCTCCACTTT
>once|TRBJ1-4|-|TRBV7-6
CASSLAWGISTNEKLFF
TGTGCCAGCAGCTTAGCGTGGGGTATATCAACTAATGAAAAACTGTTTTTT
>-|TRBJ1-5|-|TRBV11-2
CASSLDPGPNQPQHF
TGTGCCAGCAGCTTAGATCCAGGGCCTAATCAGCCCCAGCATTTT
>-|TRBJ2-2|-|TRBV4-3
CASSQVAGLNTGELFF
TGCGCCAGCAGCCAAGTTGCAGGGTTGAACACCGGGGAGCTGTTTTTT
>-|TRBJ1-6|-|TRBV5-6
CASGRIRDTYNSPLHF
TGTGCCAGCGGTCGTATCCGGGACACCTATAATTCACCCCTCCACTTT
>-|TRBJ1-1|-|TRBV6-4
CASSPGQGNTEAFF
TGTGCCAGCAGTCCCGGGCAGGGGAACACTGAAGCTTTCTTT
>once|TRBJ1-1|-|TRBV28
CASSATDNTEAFF
TGTGCCAGCAGTGCGACAGATAACACTGAAGCTTTCTTT
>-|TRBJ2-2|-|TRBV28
CASRQGGSNTGELFF
TGTGCCAGCAGGCAGGGAGGATCGAACACCGGGGAGCTGTTTTTT
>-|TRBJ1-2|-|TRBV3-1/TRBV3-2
CASSRGSYGYTF
TGTGCCAGCAGCCGAGGGTCATATGGCTACACCTTC
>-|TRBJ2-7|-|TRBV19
CASSIQPYREYF
TGTGCCAGTAGTATCCAACCCTATAGGGAGTACTTC
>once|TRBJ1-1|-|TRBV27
CASSLREGSEAFF
TGTGCCAGCAGTTTACGTGAGGGGTCTGAAGCTTTCTTT
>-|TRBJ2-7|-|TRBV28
CAGSSFSRHEQYF
TGTGCCGGCAGTTCCTTTTCTCGCCACGAGCAGTACTTC
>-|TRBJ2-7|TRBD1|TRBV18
CASSQMDRDEQYF
TGTGCCAGCTCACAAATGGACAGGGATGAGCAGTACTTC
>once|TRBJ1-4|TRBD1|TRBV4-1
CASSPGQVSEKLFF
TGCGCCAGCAGCCCGGGACAGGTGTCCGAAAAACTGTTTTTT
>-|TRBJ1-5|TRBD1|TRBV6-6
CASSLGTGNNQPQHF
TGTGCCAGCAGTTTAGGGACAGGGAACAATCAGCCCCAGCATTTT
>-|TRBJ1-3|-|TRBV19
CASTDPRGTGNTIYF
TGTGCCAGTACCGATCCCCGGGGCACTGGAAACACCATATATTTT
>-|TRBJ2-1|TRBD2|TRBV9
CASSFSGGTYNEQFF
TGTGCCAGCAGTTTTAGCGGGGGAACCTACAATGAGCAGTTCTTC
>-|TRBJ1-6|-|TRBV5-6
CASSLDGSSYNSPLHF
TGTGCCAGCAGCTTGGATGGGAGCTCCTATAATTCACCCCTCCACTTT
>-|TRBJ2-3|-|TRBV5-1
CASSRQTSDTQYF
TGCGCCAGCAGCCGTCAGACCTCTGATACGCAGTATTTT
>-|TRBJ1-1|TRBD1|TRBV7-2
CASSLGYRGDTEAFF
TGTGCCAGCAGCTTAGGGTACAGGGGGGACACTGAAGCTTTCTTT
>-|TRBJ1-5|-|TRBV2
CASTGGPQPQHF
TGTGCCAGCACCGGAGGGCCCCAGCCCCAGCATTTT
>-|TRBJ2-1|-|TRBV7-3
CASSPMGGDNEQFF
TGTGCCAGCAGCCCCATGGGTGGAGACAATGAGCAGTTCTTC
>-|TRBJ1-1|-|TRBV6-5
CASTTVGTEAFF
TGTGCCAGCACGACAGTCGGCACTGAAGCTTTCTTT
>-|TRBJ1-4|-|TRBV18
CASSPLTATNEKLFF
TGTGCCAGCTCACCACTGACGGCAACTAATGAAAAACTGTTTTTT
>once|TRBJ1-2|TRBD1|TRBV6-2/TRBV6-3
CASSYSGQRYYGYTF
TGTGCCAGCAGTTACTCGGGACAGCGGTACTATGGCTACACCTTC
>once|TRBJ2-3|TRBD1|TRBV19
CASSPDRGSTDTQYF
TGTGCCAGTAGTCCAGACAGGGGAAGTACAGATACGCAGTATTTT
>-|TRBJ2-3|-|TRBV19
CASSKGANPYADTQYF
TGTGCCAGTAGTAAAGGGGCGAACCCCTATGCAGATACGCAGTATTTT
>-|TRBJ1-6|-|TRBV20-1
CSASPGPPLHF
TGCAGTGCTAGCCCGGGACCACCCCTCCACTTT
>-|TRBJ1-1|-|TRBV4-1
CASSHPSRGDTEAFF
TGCGCCAGCAGCCATCCCTCCCGGGGGGACACTGAAGCTTTCTTT
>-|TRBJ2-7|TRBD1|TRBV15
CATSSLLGQGQYF
TGTGCCACCAGCTCTCTCCTGGGACAGGGACAGTACTTC
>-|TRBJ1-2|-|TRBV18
CASSPGRDPYGYTF
TGTGCCAGCTCACCAGGAAGGGATCCTTATGGCTACACCTTC
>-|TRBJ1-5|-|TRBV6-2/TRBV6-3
CASSYGPGVNQPQHF
TGTGCCAGCAGTTACGGACCAGGGGTAAATCAGCCCCAGCATTTT
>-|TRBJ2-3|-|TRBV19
CASSPGGTDTQYF
TGTGCCAGTAGTCCGGGTGGCACAGATACGCAGTATTTT
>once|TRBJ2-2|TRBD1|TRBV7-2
CASSPRQGFTGELFF
TGTGCCAGCAGCCCCAGACAGGGCTTCACCGGGGAGCTGTTTTTT
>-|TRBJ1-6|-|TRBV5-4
CASSSRTENSPLHF
TGTGCCAGCAGCAGCCGGACAGAAAATTCACCCCTCCACTTT
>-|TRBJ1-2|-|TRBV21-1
CAGPLEGGQGFWDYGYTF
TGTGCCGGACCACTTGAGGGGGGACAGGGTTTTTGGGACTATGGCTACACCTTC